Below, 17 T cell receptor beta chains from the same sample are listed, as sequenced in a study of blood T cell repertoires in COVID-19. TCRdb's table, derived via immunoSEQ multiplex PCR, lists solely in-frame clones and lacks some. The sample holds about 260,000 clones; 75% to 90% are singletons and the top ten take about 1.4%. The sequenced sample was peripheral blood. All receptors derive from a woman in her thirties or forties who had recovered from COVID-19.

CDR3 loop: CASSPRQASYEQYF. The CDR3 DNA sequence: TGTGCCAGCAGCCCAAGACAGGCATCCTACGAGCAGTACTTC. The chain uses TRBV7-8 and TRBJ2-7, with a possible D match to TRBD1 (6 bases). Germline V gene sequence: CDR1 SGHVS, CDR2 FQNEAQ. The V gene lost 5 bases and the J gene lost 1 base, with 12 bases spanning the gap. The CDR3 is 14 residues long.

Only one count was recorded for this clone. This chain joins TRBV2 and TRBJ2-3; tentatively, D is TRBD2 (7 bases). V was trimmed by 3 bases and J by 0 bases, leaving 13 bases between them. The CDR3 sequence is 16 residues long. CDR1 is SNHLY, CDR2 FYNNEI, per germline. The CDR3 nucleotides are TGTGCCAGCAGTGATGCGGGGGCCAGAAGCACAGATACGCAGTATTTT. Amino acids: CASSDAGARSTDTQYF.

V usage is TRBV7-2 and J usage is TRBJ2-3; no clear D. From germline, CDR1 is SGHTA and CDR2 FQGNSA. V was cut by 5 bases and J by 6 bases, with 15 bases left in between. This CDR3 spans 14 amino acids. CDR3 sequence reads: CASSKLMGRDTQYF. The CDR3 DNA sequence: TGTGCCAGCAGCAAGTTAATGGGCCGGGATACGCAGTATTTT. Full variable domain (rest looked up from reference TRBV7-2 and TRBJ2-3): GAGVSQSPSNKVTEKGKDVELRCDPISGHTALYWYRQSLGQGLEFLIYFQGNSAPDKSGLPSDRFSAERTGGSVSTLTIQRTQQEDSAVYLCASSKLMGRDTQYFGPGTRLTVL.

This clone was detected once. The rearrangement joins TRBV7-6 to TRBJ1-6; 12 bases agree with TRBD1. The CDR3 length is 16 residues. CDR1 and CDR2 (germline): SGHVS, FNYEAQ. V was clipped by 5 bases and J by 2 bases; unmatched bases: 1. The CDR3 DNA sequence: TGTGCCAGCAGCCGGGACAGGGGGCCCTATAATTCACCCCTCCACTTT. It yields the protein CASSRDRGPYNSPLHF.

A few counts support this clone. CDR3 region: CASSYRTGANSYEQYF. The CDR3 DNA sequence: TGTGCCAGCAGCTATCGGACAGGGGCGAATTCCTACGAGCAGTACTTC. The V and J genes are TRBV11-1 and TRBJ2-7; 9 nucleotides match TRBD1. Trimming removed 4 bases from V and 1 base from J; junction bases left unmatched: 8. This CDR3 has 16 residues. Germline values: CDR1 SGHAT, CDR2 FQDESV (reference sequence). Complete variable domain (other parts from reference TRBV11-1 and TRBJ2-7): EAEVAQSPRYKITEKSQAVAFWCDPISGHATLYWYRQILGQGPELLVQFQDESVVDDSQLPKDRFSAERLKGVDSTLKIQPAELGDSAMYLCASSYRTGANSYEQYFGPGTRLTVT.

The chain joins TRBV5-6 to TRBJ2-5; 8 bases are a match to TRBD1. The CDR3 is 15 amino acids. Germline V gene data show CDR1 as SGHDT and CDR2 as YYEEEE. V lost 2 bases, J lost 4 bases, and 7 bases stayed unmatched. Written as DNA, the CDR3 is TGTGCCAGCAGCTTCGACAGGGGAATAGGAGAGACCCAGTACTTC. Its protein product is CASSFDRGIGETQYF.

This chain uses TRBV27 with TRBJ2-3; 15 bases match TRBD2. Germline V lookup: CDR1 MNHEY, CDR2 SMNVEV (reference sequence). The CDR3 is 17 residues long. The trim removed 4 bases at V and 7 bases at J, leaving 9 bases unmatched. In DNA, the CDR3 is TGTGCCAGCAGTTCGATTACCGGGACTAGCGGGGGGAATACGCAGTATTTT. This sequence encodes CASSSITGTSGGNTQYF.

There are a few counts of this clone. The J gene is TRBJ2-3, the V gene TRBV6-4; D may be TRBD1 (6 bases). The V end was cut by 0 bases, the J end by 3 bases, with 10 bases between. Germline V CDR1 and CDR2: MRHNA, SNTAGT. This CDR3 is built from 15 residues. In DNA form, the CDR3 reads TGTGCCAGCAGTGACTCCAGGGGCGGGACAGATACGCAGTATTTT. This codes for CASSDSRGGTDTQYF.

The chain recombines TRBV5-4 with TRBJ2-2; D gene unclear. This CDR3 spans 13 amino acids. V dropped 0 bases and J dropped 4 bases, with 4 bases sitting between them. Germline V gene sequence: CDR1 SGHNT, CDR2 YYREEE (reference sequence). The CDR3 DNA sequence: TGTGCCAGCAGCTTGGCACTCACCGGGGAGCTGTTTTTT. Encoded protein: CASSLALTGELFF.

This clone was picked up a small number of times. The V gene is TRBV5-4, the J gene TRBJ2-7, with 7 bases matching TRBD1. Germline lookup yields CDR1 SGHNT and CDR2 YYREEE (reference sequence). V dropped 4 bases and J dropped 7; count of bases not matched to a gene: 11. The CDR3 covers 14 residues. The CDR3 sequence is CASSQDRFSDEQYF. For the CDR3, the DNA is TGTGCCAGCAGCCAGGACAGGTTTTCGGATGAGCAGTACTTC.

The chain has TRBV7-8 and TRBJ2-5; 7 bases agree with TRBD2. The CDR3 has 14 amino acids. Germline loops: CDR1 SGHVS, CDR2 FQNEAQ. The V gene end was trimmed by 6 bases and the J gene end by 5 bases; junction bases not matched to a gene: 9. The CDR3 region has the DNA TGTGCCAGCAGGCAGCGGGGTGTCCTTGAGACCCAGTACTTC. Its translation is CASRQRGVLETQYF.

The CDR3 is CAITREWGNTIYF. The CDR3 bases are TGTGCCATCACTCGGGAGTGGGGAAACACCATATATTTT. J is TRBJ1-3 and V is TRBV10-3; D call uncertain. The CDR3 length is 13 residues. Germline V gives CDR1 ENHRY, CDR2 SYGVKD. The germline V and J ends were trimmed by 7 bases and 4 bases, with 11 bases remaining between them.

The gene calls are TRBV11-2 and TRBJ2-1; 8 positions match TRBD1. CDR1 is SGHAT and CDR2 is FQNNGV in the germline V gene. The CDR3 is 15 residues long. Trimming took 1 base from V and 4 from J; bases not matched to a gene: 3. The CDR3: CASSLATGVYNEQFF. CDR3 DNA: TGTGCCAGCAGCTTAGCGACAGGGGTATACAATGAGCAGTTCTTC. Based on the CDR3 plus reference TRBV11-2 and TRBJ2-1, the full variable domain is EAGVAQSPRYKIIEKRQSVAFWCNPISGHATLYWYQQILGQGPKLLIQFQNNGVVDDSQLPKDRFSAERLKGVDSTLKIQPAKLEDSAVYLCASSLATGVYNEQFFGPGTRLTVL.

V is TRBV4-1 and J is TRBJ2-7; no clear D gene. Trimming took 6 bases from V and 0 from J, leaving 12 bases between them. CDR1 is MGHRA, CDR2 YSYEKL, per germline. CDR3 length: 14 residues. CDR3 residues: CASRLTHTSYEQYF. The CDR3 nucleotides read TGCGCCAGCAGATTGACACACACCTCCTACGAGCAGTACTTC.

The V gene is TRBV3-1 (or the pseudogene TRBV3-2), the J gene TRBJ1-2; weak D call: TRBD1 (5 bases). This CDR3 has 16 residues. V lost 2 bases and J 6 bases, leaving 19 bases between the germline ends. In germline, CDR1 is LGHDT, CDR2 YNNKEL (reference sequence). The CDR3 DNA reads as TGTGCCAGCAGCCAAAACGTGGGGGGAGTCATTAATGGCTACACCTTC. Residues: CASSQNVGGVINGYTF.

CDR3 protein: CASSSGYYGEDYGYTF. The DNA of the CDR3 is TGCGCCAGCAGCTCAGGGTACTATGGAGAGGACTATGGCTACACCTTC. The chain uses TRBV5-1 and TRBJ1-2; tentatively, D is TRBD1 (5 bases). V shed 3 bases and J shed 3 bases, with 18 bases lying between them. CDR1 is SGHRS, CDR2 YFSETQ, per germline. This CDR3 spans 16 amino acids. The complete variable domain, with remaining parts taken from reference TRBV5-1 and TRBJ1-2, reads KAGVTQTPRYLIKTRGQQVTLSCSPISGHRSVSWYQQTPGQGLQFLFEYFSETQRNKGNFPGRFSGRQFSNSRSEMNVSTLELGDSALYLCASSSGYYGEDYGYTFGSGTRLTVV.

The chain carries TRBV6-4 and TRBJ2-1; 7 bases are a match to TRBD1. Germline V lookup: CDR1 MRHNA, CDR2 SNTAGT. This CDR3 has 15 amino acids. J lost 8 bases, V lost 4 bases, and 11 bases had no gene match. The CDR3 spells CASSGRSTGEDEQFF. The CDR3 DNA reads TGTGCCAGCAGTGGTCGGTCTACAGGGGAAGATGAGCAGTTCTTC.